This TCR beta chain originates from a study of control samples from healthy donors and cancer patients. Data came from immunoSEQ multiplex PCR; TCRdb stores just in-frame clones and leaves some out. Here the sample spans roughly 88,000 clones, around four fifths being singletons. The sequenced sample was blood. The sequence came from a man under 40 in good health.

CDR3 sequence reads: CASSIGPGRSYEQYF. The DNA for the CDR3 is TGTGCCAGTAGTATAGGCCCGGGACGGAGCTACGAGCAGTACTTC. The chain uses TRBV19 and TRBJ2-7, with D perhaps matching TRBD1 or TRBD2 (5 bases each). The CDR3 totals 15 residues. In germline, CDR1 is LNHDA, CDR2 SQIVND (reference sequence). V gave up 1 base and J gave up 3 bases, with 13 bases separating them. Supplemented by reference TRBV19 and TRBJ2-7, the full variable domain reads DGGITQSPKYLFRKEGQNVTLSCEQNLNHDAMYWYRQDPGQGLRLIYYSQIVNDFQKGDIAEGYSVSREKKESFPLTVTSAQKNPTAFYLCASSIGPGRSYEQYFGPGTRLTVT.